This TCR beta chain was obtained from a study of identical twins. MiXCR, run by TCRdb on the 5' RACE reads, gives a single entry per CDR3 protein. The sample consists of roughly 1.6 million distinct CDR3 sequences, 32% of them appearing once. Concerning this clonotype: The target antigen is unknown. At one boundary the junction diverges from the germline segment, which might be a read error.

Germline V gene lookup returns CDR1 SSHAT and CDR2 FNYEAQ (reference sequence). The CDR3 is made up of 16 amino acids. Whole-study results and caveats: An excess of low generation probability was shown by twin-shared out-of-frame alpha sequences.

The clonotype was recovered from a newborn girl in good health. Sequenced: cord blood. The rearrangement joins TRBV7-7 to TRBJ2-1, with D perhaps matching TRBD2 (6 bases). The CDR3 protein is CASSLAESGSRNEQFF. In nucleotides, the CDR3 is TGTGCTAGCAGCTTAGCGGAGTCAGGATCCCGCAATGAGCAGTTCTTC. The full variable domain, completed using reference TRBV7-7 and TRBJ2-1, is GAGVSQSPRYKVTKRGQDVTLRCDPISSHATLYWYQQALGQGPEFLTYFNYEAQPDKSGLPSDRFSAERPEGSISTLTIQRTEQRDSAMYRCASSLAESGSRNEQFFGPGTRLTVL.